The 21 T cell receptor beta chains presented below share a single source sample, sequenced in a study of CD8 T cells in Susac syndrome (dated by TCRdb to about 2019). Libraries were constructed by the immunoSEQ multiplex PCR assay. RNA was extracted using the RNeasy kit, and roughly 0.5 to 1 microgram was reverse transcribed with random hexamers. The raw public data were reprocessed by TCRdb itself: fastp quality trimming at Q25, MiXCR clonotype calling, in-frame beta chains only. Every distinct CDR3 protein forms one entry, paired with its most common genes and DNA. This sample lists some 100,000 distinct CDR3 sequences; around 90% were detected once. The ten largest clones capture roughly 0.15% of the sample. Sequencing input: CD4+ T cells from PBMCs. The origin of the receptors is a human donor in good health.

J is TRBJ1-2 and V is TRBV13; 8 bases fit TRBD1. The CDR3 extends over 16 amino acids. Germline CDR1 PRHDT, CDR2 FYEKMQ (reference sequence). J gave up 0 bases and V 5 bases, and 8 bases lay outside the gene matches. The CDR3 nucleotides are TGTGCCAGCAGCCAGGGGGCCAGGGGAACTAACTATGGCTACACCTTC. Protein sequence: CASSQGARGTNYGYTF.

This clonotype is a singleton in its sample. V and J are TRBV6-2 or TRBV6-3 and TRBJ1-1; D gene ambiguous. V was pared by 10 bases and J by 0 bases, with 21 bases between. The CDR3 is made up of 16 amino acids. Germline CDR1 MNHEY, CDR2 SVGEGT. In DNA, the CDR3 is TGTGCCACCAGGAGAGATCTAGTCGGCCTGAACACTGAAGCTTTCTTT. It is translated as CATRRDLVGLNTEAFF.

The V gene is TRBV7-3, the J gene TRBJ2-1, with 12 nucleotides matching TRBD2. V shed 3 bases, J shed 8 bases, and the junction held 2 bases outside the gene matches. The germline CDR1 and CDR2 sequences are SGHTA and FQGTGA. The CDR3 sequence is 14 residues long. The CDR3 loop reads CASSLGLAGDEQFF. CDR3 nucleotides: TGTGCCAGCAGCTTGGGACTAGCGGGTGATGAGCAGTTCTTC.

The rearrangement uses TRBV28 and TRBJ1-2, with TRBD1 identical over 9 bases. This CDR3 has 14 amino acids. CDR1 and CDR2 (germline): MDHEN, SYDVKM. V trimming: 6 bases; J trimming: 7 bases; junction bases outside the gene matches: 9. Written as DNA, the CDR3 is TGTGCCAGCAGCCCGGGGGACAGGGCGGGTGGCTACACCTTC. This encodes CASSPGDRAGGYTF.

V usage is TRBV13 and J usage is TRBJ1-2, with TRBD1 matching over 12 bases. The CDR3 has 16 residues. V trimming: 10 bases; J trimming: 7 bases; junction bases outside the gene matches: 16. Germline CDR1 and CDR2: PRHDT and FYEKMQ (reference sequence). CDR3 coding DNA: TGTGCCATCGCCGGGACAGGGGGCGACCCTCGGCGTGGCTACACCTTC. Protein sequence: CAIAGTGGDPRRGYTF.

V is TRBV5-5 and J is TRBJ2-5; D might be TRBD2 (6 bases). CDR1 is SGHKS, CDR2 YYEKEE, per germline (reference sequence). V was cut by 0 bases and J by 3 bases, with 15 bases left in between. The CDR3 is made up of 16 amino acids. The CDR3 region is CASSLVSGYGEETQYF. The CDR3 DNA reads as TGTGCCAGCAGCTTGGTGAGCGGGTACGGCGAAGAGACCCAGTACTTC. Full variable domain (rest looked up from reference TRBV5-5 and TRBJ2-5): DAGVTQSPTHLIKTRGQQVTLRCSPISGHKSVSWYQQVLGQGPQFIFQYYEKEERGRGNFPDRFSARQFPNYSSELNVNALLLGDSALYLCASSLVSGYGEETQYFGPGTRLLVL.

V gene TRBV5-1 combines with J gene TRBJ1-1, with 8 bases that match TRBD1. The CDR3 extends over 13 amino acids. The trim removed 5 bases at V and 2 bases at J, leaving 2 bases unmatched. The V gene's germline CDR1 is SGHRS and CDR2 YFSETQ. For the CDR3, the DNA is TGCGCCAGCAGTCAGGGGGCAAACACTGAAGCTTTCTTT. Protein product: CASSQGANTEAFF.

The chain uses TRBV12-3 or TRBV12-4 and TRBJ2-3, with TRBD2 identical over 7 bases. This CDR3 is 14 amino acids long. V shed 6 bases and J 4 bases; nucleotides not matched to a gene: 7. The CDR3 spells CASSPVGGADTQYF. DNA of the CDR3: TGTGCCAGCAGCCCCGTGGGGGGGGCAGATACGCAGTATTTT.

The chain employs TRBV7-2 and TRBJ1-2; no definite D call. Trimming removed 5 bases at V and 0 bases at J, with 16 bases between. The CDR3 is made up of 16 amino acids. Looked up from germline, CDR1 is SGHTA and CDR2 is FQGNSA. CDR3 sequence reads: CASSPLASVANYGYTF. The DNA of the CDR3 is TGTGCCAGCAGCCCCCTCGCCTCGGTGGCTAACTATGGCTACACCTTC.

This chain joins TRBV6-6 and TRBJ2-2, with TRBD2 matching 9 bases. CDR1 MNHNY and CDR2 SVGAGI come from the germline V gene (reference sequence). CDR3 length: 16 amino acids. V shed 8 bases, J shed 8 bases, and the junction held 15 bases outside the gene matches. CDR3 amino acids: CASGRERGAAHGELFF. The CDR3 DNA sequence: TGTGCCAGCGGTAGAGAGCGGGGGGCTGCGCATGGGGAGCTGTTTTTT.

This chain joins TRBV12-3 or TRBV12-4 and TRBJ2-1, with D unresolved. V was trimmed by 6 bases and J by 5 bases, leaving 17 bases between them. The CDR3 loop spans 15 amino acids. CDR3 sequence (DNA): TGTGCCAGCAGCCACACCCGGACCGATAACAATGAGCAGTTCTTC. Translation: CASSHTRTDNNEQFF.

The chain recombines TRBV7-2 with TRBJ2-3, with 8 bases identical to TRBD2. Unmatched junction bases numbered 5, after V lost 5 bases and J lost 1 base. This CDR3 is 15 amino acids long. Germline CDR1 reads SGHTA; CDR2 reads FQGNSA. CDR3 region: CASSPSGRGTDTQYF. The CDR3 DNA follows: TGTGCCAGCAGCCCGTCCGGGAGGGGCACAGATACGCAGTATTTT.

The CDR3 reads CASSLDRTDYGYTF. In DNA, the CDR3 is TGTGCCAGCAGCTTAGACAGGACAGACTATGGCTACACCTTC. This chain connects TRBV7-2 to TRBJ1-2; D is perhaps TRBD1 (6 bases). Looked up from germline, CDR1 is SGHTA and CDR2 is FQGNSA. V lost 1 base to trimming and J lost 3 bases, with 9 bases between them. This CDR3 comprises 14 residues.

CDR3 protein: CASNYRDTQYF. CDR3 nucleotide sequence: TGTGCCAGCAACTACAGGGATACGCAGTATTTT. This chain joins TRBV7-9 and TRBJ2-3, with TRBD1 as a possible D gene (5 bases). There are 11 residues in the CDR3. Trimming took off 7 bases at V and 6 bases at J, with 8 bases between the two ends. CDR1 is SEHNR and CDR2 is FQNEAQ in the germline V gene (reference sequence).

This chain links TRBV12-3 or TRBV12-4 with TRBJ1-5, with D unclear. V gave up 5 bases and J gave up 6 bases, with 14 bases separating them. CDR3 size: 14 residues. The CDR3, as DNA: TGTGCCAGCAGTCCAAGCCAGCCTAGTCAGCCCCAGCATTTT. Its protein product is CASSPSQPSQPQHF.

The chain combines TRBV5-1 with TRBJ2-5, with TRBD1 matching over 8 bases. V dropped 1 base and J dropped 1; count of bases not matched to a gene: 9. This CDR3 has 17 amino acids. Looked up from germline, CDR1 is SGHRS and CDR2 is YFSETQ. CDR3: CASSLNGQGFPQETQYF. The CDR3 coding sequence is TGCGCCAGCAGCTTGAATGGACAGGGTTTCCCCCAAGAGACCCAGTACTTC.

The chain has TRBV19 and TRBJ1-5; 9 bases align to TRBD1. V was pared by 6 bases and J by 6 bases, with 9 bases of the junction left unmatched. This CDR3 comprises 15 residues. Germline V gene data show CDR1 as LNHDA and CDR2 as SQIVND (reference sequence). The CDR3 DNA sequence: TGTGCCAGTAGCGTCTCCGGGACAGGGCCTCAGCCCCAGCATTTT. This codes for CASSVSGTGPQPQHF.

A few counts support this clonotype. The V gene is TRBV7-2, the J gene TRBJ2-7; a possible D gene is TRBD1 (6 bases). Germline values: CDR1 SGHTA, CDR2 FQGNSA. Trimming shortened V by 1 base and J by 0 bases, and 16 bases separated the two germline ends. CDR3 size: 17 residues. The CDR3 is CASSLDDWTVASYEQYF. The CDR3 nucleotides are TGTGCCAGCAGCTTAGATGACTGGACAGTCGCCTCCTACGAGCAGTACTTC.

The chain links TRBV12-3 or TRBV12-4 to TRBJ2-7, with D possibly TRBD1 on 6 matching bases. Between the trimmed V and J ends, which lost 5 bases and 5 bases, there was a span of 13 bases. The CDR3 runs 13 residues. This CDR3 is CASSAGQGNEQYF. The CDR3 DNA reads TGTGCCAGCAGTGCCGGTCAGGGGAACGAGCAGTACTTC.

This chain joins TRBV20-1 and TRBJ2-5; D might be TRBD2 (5 bases). The CDR3 has 11 residues. V was cut by 3 bases and J by 5 bases, with 7 bases left in between. CDR1 is DFQATT, CDR2 SNEGSKA, per germline (reference sequence). The CDR3, as DNA: TGCAGTGCTAGTCCGGGGGAGACCCAGTACTTC. It specifies CSASPGETQYF.

The chain joins TRBV7-3 to TRBJ2-2; D perhaps matches TRBD2 (6 bases). Trimming left V 2 bases short and J 5 bases short, with 12 bases between. Germline lookup yields CDR1 SGHTA and CDR2 FQGTGA. The CDR3 totals 15 residues. As DNA, the CDR3 is TGTGCCAGCAGCTTAGCCTCGGAGGGAACCGGGGAGCTGTTTTTT. Protein sequence: CASSLASEGTGELFF.